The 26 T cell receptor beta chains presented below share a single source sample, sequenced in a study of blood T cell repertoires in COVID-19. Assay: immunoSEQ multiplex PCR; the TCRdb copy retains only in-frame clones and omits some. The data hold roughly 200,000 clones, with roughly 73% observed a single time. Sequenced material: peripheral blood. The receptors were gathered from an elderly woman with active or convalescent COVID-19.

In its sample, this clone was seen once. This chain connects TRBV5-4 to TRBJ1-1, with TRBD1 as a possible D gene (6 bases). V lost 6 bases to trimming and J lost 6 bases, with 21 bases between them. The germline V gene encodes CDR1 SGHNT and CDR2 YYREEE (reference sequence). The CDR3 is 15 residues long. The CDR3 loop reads CASTQNIGGGPEAFF. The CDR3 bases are TGTGCCAGCACACAGAACATTGGGGGGGGCCCTGAAGCTTTCTTT.

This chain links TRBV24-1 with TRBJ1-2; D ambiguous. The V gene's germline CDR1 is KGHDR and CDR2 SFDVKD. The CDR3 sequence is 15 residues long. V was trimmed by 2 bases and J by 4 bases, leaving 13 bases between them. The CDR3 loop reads CATSDSVKGVYGYTF. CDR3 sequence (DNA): TGTGCCACCAGTGATTCGGTGAAGGGAGTCTATGGCTACACCTTC.

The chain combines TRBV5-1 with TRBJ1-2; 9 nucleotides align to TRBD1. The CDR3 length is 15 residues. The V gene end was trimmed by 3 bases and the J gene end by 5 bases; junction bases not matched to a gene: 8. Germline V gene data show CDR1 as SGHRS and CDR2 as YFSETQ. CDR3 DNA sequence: TGCGCCAGCAGCTCCACGGGACAGGGCACGTATGGCTACACCTTC. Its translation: CASSSTGQGTYGYTF.

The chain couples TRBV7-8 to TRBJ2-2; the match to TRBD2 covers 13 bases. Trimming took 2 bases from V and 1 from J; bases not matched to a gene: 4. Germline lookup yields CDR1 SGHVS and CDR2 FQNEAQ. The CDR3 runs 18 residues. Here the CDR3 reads CASSLRTSGGQNTGELFF. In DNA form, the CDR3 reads TGTGCCAGCAGCTTACGGACTAGCGGGGGCCAGAACACCGGGGAGCTGTTTTTT. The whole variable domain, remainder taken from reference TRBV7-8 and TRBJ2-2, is GAGVSQSPRYKVAKRGQDVALRCDPISGHVSLFWYQQALGQGPEFLTYFQNEAQLDKSGLPSDRFFAERPEGSVSTLKIQRTQQEDSAVYLCASSLRTSGGQNTGELFFGEGSRLTVL.

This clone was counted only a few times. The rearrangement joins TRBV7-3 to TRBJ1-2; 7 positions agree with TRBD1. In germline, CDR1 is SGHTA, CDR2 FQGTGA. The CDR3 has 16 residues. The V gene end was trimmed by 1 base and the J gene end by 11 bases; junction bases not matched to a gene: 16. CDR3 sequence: CASSLNRDRDYNRYTF. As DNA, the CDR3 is TGTGCCAGCAGCTTAAACCGCGACAGGGATTATAATCGTTACACCTTC.

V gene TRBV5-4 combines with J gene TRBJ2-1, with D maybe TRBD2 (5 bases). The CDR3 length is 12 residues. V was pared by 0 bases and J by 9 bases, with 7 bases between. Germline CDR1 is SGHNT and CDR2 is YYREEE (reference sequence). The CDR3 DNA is TGTGCCAGCAGCTTGGCCGGGGTTGAGCAGTTCTTC. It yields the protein CASSLAGVEQFF.

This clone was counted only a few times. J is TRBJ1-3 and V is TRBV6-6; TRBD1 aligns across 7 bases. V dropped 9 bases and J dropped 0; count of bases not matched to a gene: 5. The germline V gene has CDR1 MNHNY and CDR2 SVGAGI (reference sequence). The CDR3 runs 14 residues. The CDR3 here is CARGQSHSGNTIYF. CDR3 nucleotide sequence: TGTGCCAGGGGACAGTCCCACTCTGGAAACACCATATATTTT.

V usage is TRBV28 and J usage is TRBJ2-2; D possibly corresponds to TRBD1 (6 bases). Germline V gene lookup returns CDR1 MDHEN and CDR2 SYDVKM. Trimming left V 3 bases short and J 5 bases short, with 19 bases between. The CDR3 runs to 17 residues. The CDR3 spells CASSLNLIFQGTGELFF. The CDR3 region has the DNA TGTGCCAGCAGTTTGAACTTGATTTTCCAGGGGACCGGGGAGCTGTTTTTT.

CDR3 amino acids: CAIRKDRGGQPQHF. The DNA of the CDR3 is TGTGCCATCAGGAAGGACAGGGGCGGTCAGCCCCAGCATTTT. The gene calls are TRBV10-3 and TRBJ1-5; 9 bases line up with TRBD1. Germline values: CDR1 ENHRY, CDR2 SYGVKD. The CDR3 totals 14 residues. V dropped 6 bases and J dropped 6; count of bases not matched to a gene: 6.

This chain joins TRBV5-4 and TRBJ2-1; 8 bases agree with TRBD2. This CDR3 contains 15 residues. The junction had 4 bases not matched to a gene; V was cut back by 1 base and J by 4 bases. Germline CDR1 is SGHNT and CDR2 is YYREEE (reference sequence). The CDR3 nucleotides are TGTGCCAGCAGCTTGAGGGGGACTAGATACAATGAGCAGTTCTTC. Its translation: CASSLRGTRYNEQFF.

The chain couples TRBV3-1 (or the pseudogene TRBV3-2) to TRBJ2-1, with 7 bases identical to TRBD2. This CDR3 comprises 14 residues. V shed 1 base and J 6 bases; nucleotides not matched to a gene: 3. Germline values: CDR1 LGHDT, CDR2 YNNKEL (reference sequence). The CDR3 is CASSQVSGGNEQFF. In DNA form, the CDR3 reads TGTGCCAGCAGCCAAGTCTCGGGGGGCAATGAGCAGTTCTTC.

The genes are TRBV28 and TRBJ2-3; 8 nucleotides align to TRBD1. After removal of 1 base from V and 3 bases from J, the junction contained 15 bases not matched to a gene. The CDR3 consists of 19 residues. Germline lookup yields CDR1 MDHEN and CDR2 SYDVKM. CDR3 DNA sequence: TGTGCCAGCAGTTTATCGCGGCCAGGGGGCCTGCGTTTTACAGATACGCAGTATTTT. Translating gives CASSLSRPGGLRFTDTQYF. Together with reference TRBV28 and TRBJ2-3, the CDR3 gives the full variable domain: DVKVTQSSRYLVKRTGEKVFLECVQDMDHENMFWYRQDPGLGLRLIYFSYDVKMKEKGDIPEGYSVSREKKERFSLILESASTNQTSMYLCASSLSRPGGLRFTDTQYFGPGTRLTVL.

The CDR3 region has the DNA TGCGCCAGCAGCCCCAGGACAGGGGGCGCGGGTAGGGTCTACGAGCAGTACTTC. The encoded protein is CASSPRTGGAGRVYEQYF. The chain combines TRBV5-1 with TRBJ2-7; 11 nucleotides align to TRBD1. CDR1 is SGHRS and CDR2 is YFSETQ in the germline V gene. V gave up 4 bases and J gave up 3 bases; unmatched junction bases: 15. The CDR3 has 18 residues.

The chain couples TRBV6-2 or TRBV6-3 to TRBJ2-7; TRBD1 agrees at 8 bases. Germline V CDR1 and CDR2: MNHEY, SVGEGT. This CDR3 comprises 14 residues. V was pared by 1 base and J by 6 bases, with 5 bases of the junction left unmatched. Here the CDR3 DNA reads TGTGCCAGCAGTTACTTACGGACAGGGTCCGAGCAGTACTTC. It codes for CASSYLRTGSEQYF.

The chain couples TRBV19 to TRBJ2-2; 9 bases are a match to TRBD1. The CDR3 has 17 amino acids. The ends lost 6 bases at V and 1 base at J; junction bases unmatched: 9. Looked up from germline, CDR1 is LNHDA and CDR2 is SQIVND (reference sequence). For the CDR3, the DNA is TGTGCCAGTAGAGTATTACAGGGGGCCGGGAACACCGGGGAGCTGTTTTTT. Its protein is CASRVLQGAGNTGELFF. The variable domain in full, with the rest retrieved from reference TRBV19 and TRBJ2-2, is DGGITQSPKYLFRKEGQNVTLSCEQNLNHDAMYWYRQDPGQGLRLIYYSQIVNDFQKGDIAEGYSVSREKKESFPLTVTSAQKNPTAFYLCASRVLQGAGNTGELFFGEGSRLTVL.

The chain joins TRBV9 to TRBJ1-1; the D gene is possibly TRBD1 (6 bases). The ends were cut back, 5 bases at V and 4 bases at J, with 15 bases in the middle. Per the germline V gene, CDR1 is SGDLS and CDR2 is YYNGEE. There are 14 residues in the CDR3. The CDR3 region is CASSSRGGGTEAFF. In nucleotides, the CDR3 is TGTGCCAGCAGTTCACGGGGAGGGGGCACTGAAGCTTTCTTT.

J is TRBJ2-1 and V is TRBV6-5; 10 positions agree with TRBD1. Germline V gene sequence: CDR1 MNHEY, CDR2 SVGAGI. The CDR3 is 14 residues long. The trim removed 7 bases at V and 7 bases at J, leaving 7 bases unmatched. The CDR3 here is CASKRQGADNEQFF. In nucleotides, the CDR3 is TGTGCCAGCAAGCGACAGGGGGCTGATAATGAGCAGTTCTTC.

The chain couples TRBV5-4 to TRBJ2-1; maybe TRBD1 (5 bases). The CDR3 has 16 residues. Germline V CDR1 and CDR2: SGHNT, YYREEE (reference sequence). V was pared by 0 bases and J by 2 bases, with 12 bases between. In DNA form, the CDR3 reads TGTGCCAGCAGCTTGGCCGCAGGGTTTACCTACAATGAGCAGTTCTTC. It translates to CASSLAAGFTYNEQFF.

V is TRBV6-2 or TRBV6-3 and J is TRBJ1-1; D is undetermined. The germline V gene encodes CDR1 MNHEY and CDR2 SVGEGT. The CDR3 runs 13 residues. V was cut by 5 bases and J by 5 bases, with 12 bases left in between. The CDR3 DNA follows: TGTGCCAGCAGTCAGATCTTGTTGACTGAAGCTTTCTTT. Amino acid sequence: CASSQILLTEAFF.

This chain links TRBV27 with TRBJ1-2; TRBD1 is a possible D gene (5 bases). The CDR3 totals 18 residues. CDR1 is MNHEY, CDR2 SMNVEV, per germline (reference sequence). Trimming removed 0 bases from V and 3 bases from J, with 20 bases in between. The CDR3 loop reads CASSLSGGLDRGYYGYTF. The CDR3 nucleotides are TGTGCCAGCAGTTTATCGGGGGGACTGGATAGGGGATACTATGGCTACACCTTC.

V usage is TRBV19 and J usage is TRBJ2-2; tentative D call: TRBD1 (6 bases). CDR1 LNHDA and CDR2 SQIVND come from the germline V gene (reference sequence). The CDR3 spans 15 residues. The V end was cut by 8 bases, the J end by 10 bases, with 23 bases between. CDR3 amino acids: CASRPPQGRPAELFF. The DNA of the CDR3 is TGTGCCAGTCGACCCCCACAGGGAAGACCGGCGGAGCTGTTTTTT.

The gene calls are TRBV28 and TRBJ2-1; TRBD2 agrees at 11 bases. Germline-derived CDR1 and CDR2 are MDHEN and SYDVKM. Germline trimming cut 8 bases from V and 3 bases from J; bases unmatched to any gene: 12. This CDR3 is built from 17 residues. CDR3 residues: CASPPNYSGGGYNEQFF. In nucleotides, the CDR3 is TGTGCCAGCCCACCTAACTATAGCGGGGGGGGCTACAATGAGCAGTTCTTC.

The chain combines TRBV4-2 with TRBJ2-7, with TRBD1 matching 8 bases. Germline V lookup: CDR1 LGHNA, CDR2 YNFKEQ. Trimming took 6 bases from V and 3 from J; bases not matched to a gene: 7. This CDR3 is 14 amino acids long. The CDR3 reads CASSKTGEFYEQYF. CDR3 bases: TGTGCCAGCAGTAAGACAGGGGAATTCTACGAGCAGTACTTC.

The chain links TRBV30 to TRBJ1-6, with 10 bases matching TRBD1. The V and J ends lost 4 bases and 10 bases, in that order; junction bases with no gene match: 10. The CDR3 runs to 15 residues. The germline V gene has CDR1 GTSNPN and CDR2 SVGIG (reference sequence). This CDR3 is CAWKLQGTGVSPLHF. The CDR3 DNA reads TGTGCCTGGAAACTTCAGGGGACAGGGGTATCACCCCTCCACTTT.

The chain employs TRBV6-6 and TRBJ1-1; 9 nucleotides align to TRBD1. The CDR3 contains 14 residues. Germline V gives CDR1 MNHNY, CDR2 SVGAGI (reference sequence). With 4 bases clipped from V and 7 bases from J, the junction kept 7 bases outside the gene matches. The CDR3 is CASSFSTGGDEAFF. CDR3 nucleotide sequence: TGTGCCAGCAGTTTCTCCACAGGGGGCGATGAAGCTTTCTTT.

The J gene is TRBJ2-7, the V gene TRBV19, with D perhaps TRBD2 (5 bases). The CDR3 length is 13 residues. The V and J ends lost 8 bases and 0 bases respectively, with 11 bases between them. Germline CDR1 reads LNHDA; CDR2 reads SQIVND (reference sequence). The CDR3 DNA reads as TGTGCCAGTCGTGGACTGAACTCCTACGAGCAGTACTTC. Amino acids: CASRGLNSYEQYF.